The next 5 T cell receptor beta chains were all read from a single sample in a study of blood T cell repertoires in COVID-19. Using immunoSEQ multiplex PCR, the repertoire was profiled, and TCRdb retains in-frame clones only, with some absent. The sample includes under 130,000 clones, roughly 80% seen only once; the top ten take 15%. Sequenced input: peripheral blood. All receptors come from a woman of 80 years or more with acute or convalescent COVID-19.

This clone was seen a few times. This rearrangement joins TRBV2 to TRBJ1-5, with D perhaps TRBD1 (6 bases). Trimming left V 7 bases short and J 0 bases short, with 10 bases between. Germline-derived CDR1 and CDR2 are SNHLY and FYNNEI. The CDR3 contains 14 residues. The CDR3 nucleotides are TGTGCCAGCAAGGACAGCCATAGCAATCAGCCCCAGCATTTT. Translating it yields CASKDSHSNQPQHF.

This chain joins TRBV19 and TRBJ1-2, with D perhaps TRBD1 (5 bases). CDR3 length: 13 amino acids. Looked up from germline, CDR1 is LNHDA and CDR2 is SQIVND (reference sequence). Between the trimmed V and J ends, which lost 8 bases and 3 bases, there was a span of 13 bases. CDR3 sequence reads: CASSDRNYYGYTF. The CDR3 region has the DNA TGTGCCAGTTCTGACAGAAATTACTATGGCTACACCTTC.

This clone showed up just once. V and J are TRBV5-4 and TRBJ2-1, with 10 bases matching TRBD2. Germline values: CDR1 SGHNT, CDR2 YYREEE (reference sequence). The trim removed 4 bases at V and 8 bases at J, leaving 9 bases unmatched. The CDR3 is 15 amino acids. The CDR3 protein is CASSPSSGRGDEQFF. The CDR3 region has the DNA TGTGCCAGCAGCCCCTCTAGCGGGAGAGGAGATGAGCAGTTCTTC.

The V gene is TRBV7-2, the J gene TRBJ2-2, with D possibly being TRBD2 (7 bases). Per germline, CDR1 SGHTA and CDR2 FQGNSA. The CDR3 is made up of 15 amino acids. Deletions cut 4 bases from V and 7 bases from J, with 16 bases between. CDR3 DNA: TGTGCCAGCAGCTCCCGGGGGGCCGGGGGCGGGGAGCTGTTTTTT. Translated: CASSSRGAGGGELFF.

The chain links TRBV29-1 to TRBJ1-1; 9 nucleotides align to TRBD1. V lost 3 bases, J lost 5 bases, and 4 bases stayed unmatched. This CDR3 is built from 13 residues. Germline lookup yields CDR1 SQVTM and CDR2 ANQGSEA. CDR3 loop: CSVEDRGGTEAFF. Here the CDR3 DNA reads TGCAGCGTTGAGGACAGGGGAGGGACTGAAGCTTTCTTT.